This T cell receptor beta chain was captured by sequencing in a study of cytotoxic CD8 clonotypes in ibrutinib-treated CLL listed by TCRdb under 2021. About the investigation overall: The cohort was composed of roughly ten relapsed/refractory and fewer than 16 treatment-naive patients; IGHV unmutated status was identified in 17 to 18 patients. Responses were partial in roughly 24 patients and complete in 2; after median roughly 69 months follow-up, some 15 stayed in remission and 12 progressed. Response samples were obtained after a median of around eleven months of treatment, with a range of roughly 6 to 36 months. Samples averaged about 260,000 productive templates and 90,000 to 95,000 productive rearrangements. Of the 90 or so participants in the trial, 25 to 30 had longitudinal samples available. Cryopreserved peripheral blood mononuclear cells were obtained prior to treatment, at the time of response, and at either disease progression or sustained remission. All remission and progressive disease samples were collected while patients were still receiving ibrutinib.

The paper's findings and limits, for the study overall: Clonality increased at ibrutinib response, stayed stable in sustained remission, and fell back toward baseline at progression. At baseline, clonality was higher than in age-matched healthy donors and showed a strong correlation with circulating CD8+ T-cell counts. Public clonotypes were found to be uncommon and were observed to contract or remain stable during treatment; the increase in clonality was shown to reflect expansion of private clonotypes at ibrutinib response. Sampling times were not matched between sustained-remission and progressing patients, and lymph node repertoires were not studied.

About this clone: There is no known antigen for this receptor. There are no base qualities to consult, and no much larger clone falls within one base.

The time point label here, explained by the study, means: 20 to 25 months on ibrutinib. For TCR beta library preparation, roughly 2.2 micrograms of genomic DNA was extracted from cryopreserved PBMCs. Longitudinal blood samples from CLL patients on ibrutinib monotherapy underwent high-throughput TCR beta sequencing. The patients took part in an open-label, single-center phase 2 trial of ibrutinib monotherapy. On a MiSeq, deep resolution sequencing aimed for a depth between 1 in 1 million and 1 in 200,000 T cells, with each clonotype covered roughly 10x on average. TCR beta libraries were generated with the immunoSEQ hsTCRB Kit. The study's processing was this. Data were analyzed with ImmunoSEQ Data Assistant and ImmunoSEQ Analyzer, with V, D and J genes assigned per IMGT definitions. Clonality was computed as one minus normalized Shannon entropy of productive rearrangement frequencies, ranging from 0 to 1. Public clonotype analysis was restricted to overrepresented clonotypes comprising at least 0.05% of each patient's repertoire. Repertoires from some twelve age-matched healthy donors in immuneACCESS were used as clonality controls. Drawn from immuneACCESS, this table holds only the in-frame rearrangements with V and J called that TCRdb kept. Clones are partly lost; checked studies trace under half to an unresolved V gene and leave the rest unexplained. V, J and clone size are those of that table, while D and trimming were read from the DNA. The sample table lists under 200,000 clones, approximately 84% of them with a count of one. Jointly, the top ten make up less than 6% of the sample.

The sample consisted of PBMCs, taken after 24 months of ibrutinib treatment. This TCR came from a human donor with chronic lymphocytic leukemia.

DNA sequence: TGCAGCGTCAACACGGGGGAGGCCACTGAAGCTTTCTTT. Translated, it gives CSVNTGEATEAFF. The receptor chain draws on TRBV29-1 and TRBJ1-1; a tentative D match to TRBD1 spans 5 bases. CDR3 length: 13 amino acids, cysteine to phenylalanine. Only the CDR3 portion is preserved as DNA: 39 bases, with reading frame beginning at the first base. CDR1 and CDR2 (SQVTM, ANQGSEA) derive from the germline V gene. V is pared back by 6 bases and J by 4 bases, with 15 bases lying between the germline termini.